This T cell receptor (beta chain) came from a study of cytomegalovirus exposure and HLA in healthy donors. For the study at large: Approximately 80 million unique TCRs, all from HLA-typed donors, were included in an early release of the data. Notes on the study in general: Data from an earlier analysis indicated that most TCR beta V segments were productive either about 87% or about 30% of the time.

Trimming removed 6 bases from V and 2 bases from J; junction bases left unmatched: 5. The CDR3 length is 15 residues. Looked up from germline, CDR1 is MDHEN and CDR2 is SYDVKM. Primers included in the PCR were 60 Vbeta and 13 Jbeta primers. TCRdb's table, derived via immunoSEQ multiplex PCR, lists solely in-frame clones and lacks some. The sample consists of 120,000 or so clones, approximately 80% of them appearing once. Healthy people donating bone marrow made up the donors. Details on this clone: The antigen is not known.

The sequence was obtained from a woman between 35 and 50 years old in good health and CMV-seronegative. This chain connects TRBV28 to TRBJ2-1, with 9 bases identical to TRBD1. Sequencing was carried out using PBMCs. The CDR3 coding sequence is TGTGCCAGCAGCCGAGGGACAGGGACCTACAATGAGCAGTTCTTC. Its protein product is CASSRGTGTYNEQFF.